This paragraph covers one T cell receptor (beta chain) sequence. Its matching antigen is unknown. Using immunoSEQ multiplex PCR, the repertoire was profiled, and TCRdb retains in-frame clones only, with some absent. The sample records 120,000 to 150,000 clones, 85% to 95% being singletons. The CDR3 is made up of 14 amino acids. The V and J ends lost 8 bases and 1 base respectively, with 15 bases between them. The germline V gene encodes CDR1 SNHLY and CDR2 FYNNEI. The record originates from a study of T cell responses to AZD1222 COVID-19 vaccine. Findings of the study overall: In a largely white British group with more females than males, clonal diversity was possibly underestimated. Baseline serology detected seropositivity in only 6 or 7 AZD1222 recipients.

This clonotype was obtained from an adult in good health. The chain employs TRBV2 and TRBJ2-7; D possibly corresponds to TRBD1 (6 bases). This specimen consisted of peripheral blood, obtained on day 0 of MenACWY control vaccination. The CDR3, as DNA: TGTGCCAGCGGAGAGCAGGGGAATTCCTACGAGCAGTACTTC. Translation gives CASGEQGNSYEQYF.